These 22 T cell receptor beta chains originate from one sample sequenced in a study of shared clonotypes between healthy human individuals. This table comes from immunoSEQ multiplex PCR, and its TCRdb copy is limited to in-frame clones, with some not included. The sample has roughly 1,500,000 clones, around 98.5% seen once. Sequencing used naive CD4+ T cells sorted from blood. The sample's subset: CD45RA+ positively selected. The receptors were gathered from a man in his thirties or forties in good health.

The DNA for the CDR3 is TGTGCCACCAGCAGAGAATCAAGACAGGACGCCTACGAGCAGTACTTC. Translating gives CATSRESRQDAYEQYF. The chain combines TRBV15 with TRBJ2-7; D is possibly TRBD1 (6 bases). Germline loops: CDR1 LNHNV, CDR2 YYDKDF (reference sequence). V was clipped by 0 bases and J by 2 bases, with 14 bases between them. CDR3 size: 16 residues.

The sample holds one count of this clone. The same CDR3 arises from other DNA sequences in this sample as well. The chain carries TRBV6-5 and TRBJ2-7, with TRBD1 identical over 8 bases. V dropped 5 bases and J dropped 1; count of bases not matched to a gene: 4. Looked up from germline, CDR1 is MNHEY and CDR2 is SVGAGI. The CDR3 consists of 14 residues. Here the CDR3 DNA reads TGTGCCAGCAGTCCACGGGACAGGTCCTACGAGCAGTACTTC. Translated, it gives CASSPRDRSYEQYF.

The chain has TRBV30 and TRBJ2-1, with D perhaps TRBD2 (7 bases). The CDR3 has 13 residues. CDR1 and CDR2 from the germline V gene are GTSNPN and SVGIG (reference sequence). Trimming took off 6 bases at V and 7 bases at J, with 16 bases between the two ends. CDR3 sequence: CACLLGGVNEQFF. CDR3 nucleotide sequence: TGTGCCTGCCTCCTAGGGGGGGTGAATGAGCAGTTCTTC.

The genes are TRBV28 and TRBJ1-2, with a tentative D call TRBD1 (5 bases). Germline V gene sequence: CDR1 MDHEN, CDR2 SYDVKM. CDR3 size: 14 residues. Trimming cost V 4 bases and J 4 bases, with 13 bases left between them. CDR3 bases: TGTGCCAGCAGTTCCCCGGGACGGGCCTATGGCTACACCTTC. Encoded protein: CASSSPGRAYGYTF.

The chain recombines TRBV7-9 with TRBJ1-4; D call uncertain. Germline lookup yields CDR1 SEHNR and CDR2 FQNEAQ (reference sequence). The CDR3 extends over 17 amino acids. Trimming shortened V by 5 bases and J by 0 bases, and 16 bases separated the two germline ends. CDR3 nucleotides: TGTGCCAGCAGCACAAATTCAGGCCGATCAACTAATGAAAAACTGTTTTTT. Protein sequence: CASSTNSGRSTNEKLFF.

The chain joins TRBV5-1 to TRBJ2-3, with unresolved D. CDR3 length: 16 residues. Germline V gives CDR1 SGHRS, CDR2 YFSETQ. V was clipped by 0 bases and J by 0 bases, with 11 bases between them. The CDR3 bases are TGCGCCAGCAGCTTGGGGGTTGTCATCAGCACAGATACGCAGTATTTT. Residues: CASSLGVVISTDTQYF.

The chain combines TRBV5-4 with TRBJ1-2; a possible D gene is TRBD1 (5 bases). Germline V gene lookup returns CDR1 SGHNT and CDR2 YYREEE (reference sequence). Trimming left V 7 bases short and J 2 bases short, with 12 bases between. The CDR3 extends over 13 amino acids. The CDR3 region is CASSHRGNYGYTF. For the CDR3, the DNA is TGTGCCAGCTCCCACCGGGGGAACTATGGCTACACCTTC. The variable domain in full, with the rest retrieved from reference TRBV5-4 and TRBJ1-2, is ETGVTQSPTHLIKTRGQQVTLRCSSQSGHNTVSWYQQALGQGPQFIFQYYREEENGRGNFPPRFSGLQFPNYSSELNVNALELDDSALYLCASSHRGNYGYTFGSGTRLTVV.

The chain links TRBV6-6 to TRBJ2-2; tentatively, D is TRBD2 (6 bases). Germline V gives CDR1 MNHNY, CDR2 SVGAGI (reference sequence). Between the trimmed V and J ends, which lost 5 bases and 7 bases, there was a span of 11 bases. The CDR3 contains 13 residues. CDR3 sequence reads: CASSLAYGGELFF. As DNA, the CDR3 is TGTGCCAGCAGTCTAGCGTATGGCGGGGAGCTGTTTTTT.

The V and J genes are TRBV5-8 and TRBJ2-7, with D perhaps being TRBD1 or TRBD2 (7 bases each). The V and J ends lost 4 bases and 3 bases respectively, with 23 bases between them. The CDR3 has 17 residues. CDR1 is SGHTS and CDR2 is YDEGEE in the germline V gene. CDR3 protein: CASSGRGEGRGLYEQYF. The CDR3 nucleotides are TGTGCCAGCAGCGGCAGGGGGGAGGGGCGGGGCCTCTACGAGCAGTACTTC.

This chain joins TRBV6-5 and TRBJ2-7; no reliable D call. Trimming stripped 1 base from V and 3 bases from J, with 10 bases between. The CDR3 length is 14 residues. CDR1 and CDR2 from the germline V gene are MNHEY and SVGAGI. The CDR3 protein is CASSYFSLGYEQYF. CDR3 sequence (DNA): TGTGCCAGCAGTTACTTTTCGTTGGGCTACGAGCAGTACTTC.

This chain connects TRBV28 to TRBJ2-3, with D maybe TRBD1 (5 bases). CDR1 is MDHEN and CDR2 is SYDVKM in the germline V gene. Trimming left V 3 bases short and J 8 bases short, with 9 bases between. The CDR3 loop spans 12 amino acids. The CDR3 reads CASSFLDSTQYF. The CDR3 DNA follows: TGTGCCAGCAGTTTTCTTGACAGTACGCAGTATTTT.

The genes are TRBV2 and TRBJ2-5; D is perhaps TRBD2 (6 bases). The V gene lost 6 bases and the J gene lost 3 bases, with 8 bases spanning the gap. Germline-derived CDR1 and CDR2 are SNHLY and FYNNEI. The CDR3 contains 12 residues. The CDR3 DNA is TGTGCCAGCAGGAGGGAGGAAGAGACCCAGTACTTC. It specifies CASRREEETQYF.

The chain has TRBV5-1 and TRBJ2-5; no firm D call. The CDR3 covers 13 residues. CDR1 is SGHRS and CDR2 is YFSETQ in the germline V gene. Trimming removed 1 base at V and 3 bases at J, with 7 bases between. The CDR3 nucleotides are TGCGCCAGCAGCTTGTTTATAGAAGAGACCCAGTACTTC. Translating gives CASSLFIEETQYF. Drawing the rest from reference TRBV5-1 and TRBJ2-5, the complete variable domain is KAGVTQTPRYLIKTRGQQVTLSCSPISGHRSVSWYQQTPGQGLQFLFEYFSETQRNKGNFPGRFSGRQFSNSRSEMNVSTLELGDSALYLCASSLFIEETQYFGPGTRLLVL.

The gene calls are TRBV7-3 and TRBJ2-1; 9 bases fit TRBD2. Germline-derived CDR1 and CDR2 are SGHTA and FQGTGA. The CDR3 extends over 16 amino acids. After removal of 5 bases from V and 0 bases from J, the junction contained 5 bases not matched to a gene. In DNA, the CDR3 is TGTGCCAGCAGCAGTAGCGGGAGCTTCTCCTACAATGAGCAGTTCTTC. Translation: CASSSSGSFSYNEQFF.

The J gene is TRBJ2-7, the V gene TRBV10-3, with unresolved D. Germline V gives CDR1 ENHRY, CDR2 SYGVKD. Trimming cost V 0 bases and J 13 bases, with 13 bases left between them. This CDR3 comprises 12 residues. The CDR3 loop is CAISESRASQYF. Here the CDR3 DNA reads TGTGCCATCAGTGAGTCTCGAGCGAGCCAATACTTC.

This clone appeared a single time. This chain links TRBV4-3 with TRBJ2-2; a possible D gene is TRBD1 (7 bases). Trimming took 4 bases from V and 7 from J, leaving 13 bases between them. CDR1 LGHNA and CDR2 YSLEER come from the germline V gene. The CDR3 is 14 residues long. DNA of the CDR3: TGCGCCAGCAGCCCACGCGGGACAGACGGGGAGCTGTTTTTT. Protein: CASSPRGTDGELFF.

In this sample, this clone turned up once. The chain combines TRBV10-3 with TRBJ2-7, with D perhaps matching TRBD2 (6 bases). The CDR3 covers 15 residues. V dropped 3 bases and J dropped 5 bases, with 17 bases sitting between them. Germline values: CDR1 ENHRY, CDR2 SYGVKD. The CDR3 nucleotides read TGTGCCATCAGTGATTCTAGCGTGGGGGTCGACGAGCAGTACTTC. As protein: CAISDSSVGVDEQYF.

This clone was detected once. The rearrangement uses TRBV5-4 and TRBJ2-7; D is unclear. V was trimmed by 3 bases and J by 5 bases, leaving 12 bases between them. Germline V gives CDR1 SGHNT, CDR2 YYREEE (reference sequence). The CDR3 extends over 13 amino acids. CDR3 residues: CASSSVGRDEQYF. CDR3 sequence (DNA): TGTGCCAGCAGCTCGGTGGGAAGGGACGAGCAGTACTTC.

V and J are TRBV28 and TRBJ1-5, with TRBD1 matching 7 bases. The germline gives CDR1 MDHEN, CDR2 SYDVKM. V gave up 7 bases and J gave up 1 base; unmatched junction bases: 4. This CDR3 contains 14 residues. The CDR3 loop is CASNPGQSNQPQHF. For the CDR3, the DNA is TGTGCCAGCAATCCGGGACAGAGCAATCAGCCCCAGCATTTT.

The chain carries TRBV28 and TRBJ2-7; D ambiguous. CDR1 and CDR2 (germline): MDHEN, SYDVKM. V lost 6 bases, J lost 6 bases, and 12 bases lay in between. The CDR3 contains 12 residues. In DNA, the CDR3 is TGTGCCAGCAGCACAACAGAAATCGAGCAGTACTTC. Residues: CASSTTEIEQYF.

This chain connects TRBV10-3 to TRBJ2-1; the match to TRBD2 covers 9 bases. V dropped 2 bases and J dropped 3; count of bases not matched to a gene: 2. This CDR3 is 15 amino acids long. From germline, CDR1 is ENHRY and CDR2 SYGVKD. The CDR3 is CAISEETSGYNEQFF. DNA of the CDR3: TGTGCCATCAGTGAGGAGACTAGCGGCTACAATGAGCAGTTCTTC.

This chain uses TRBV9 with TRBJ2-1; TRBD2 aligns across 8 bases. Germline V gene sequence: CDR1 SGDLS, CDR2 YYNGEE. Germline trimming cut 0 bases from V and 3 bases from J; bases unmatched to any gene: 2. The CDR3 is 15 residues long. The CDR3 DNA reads TGTGCCAGCAGCGTAGCAGCGGGAGTCTACAATGAGCAGTTCTTC. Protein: CASSVAAGVYNEQFF. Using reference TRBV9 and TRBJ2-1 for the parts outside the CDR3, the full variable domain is DSGVTQTPKHLITATGQRVTLRCSPRSGDLSVYWYQQSLDQGLQFLIQYYNGEERAKGNILERFSAQQFPDLHSELNLSSLELGDSALYFCASSVAAGVYNEQFFGPGTRLTVL.